The rows below give T cell receptor beta chains drawn from one sample of a study of PD-L1 blockade in urothelial cancer. Sequencing used immunoSEQ multiplex PCR; TCRdb keeps in-frame clones, though not all of them. The sample gives 45,000 to 70,000 clones, over 75% of which show up once; 15% to 18% is in the top ten. The sample consisted of PBMCs, taken around atezolizumab (anti-PD-L1) treatment. These receptors were obtained from a man in his sixties or seventies with urothelial cancer. CDR3s include the opening cysteine and the closing phenylalanine or tryptophan. D genes are given only for firm matches. Where a row states a size, it is once, few, many or the class of an expanded clone; other rows omit it.

d_call	clone_size	j_call	v_call	cdr3_nt	cdr3_aa
TRBD2	NA	TRBJ2-1	TRBV11-2	TGTGCCAGCAGCACCCTAGCGGTCAGGGAGCAGTTCTTC	CASSTLAVREQFF
NA	NA	TRBJ1-1	TRBV19	TGTGCCAGTAGTATCGAGCAGAACACTGAAGCTTTCTTT	CASSIEQNTEAFF
NA	NA	TRBJ1-1	TRBV19	TGTGCCACTGATACAGGGATGGGCACTGAAGCTTTCTTT	CATDTGMGTEAFF
NA	NA	TRBJ2-7	TRBV2	TGTGCCAGCACCCTCGGGACTTACGAGCAGTACTTC	CASTLGTYEQYF
NA	NA	TRBJ2-3	TRBV4-1	TGCGCCAGCCTCGGGACAGATACGCAGTATTTT	CASLGTDTQYF
NA	NA	TRBJ2-7	TRBV4-2	TGTGCCAGCAGCCAAGATTGGCTAGCCTCGGCAAGGGAGCAGTACTTC	CASSQDWLASAREQYF
NA	NA	TRBJ2-2	TRBV27	TGTGCCTCAGGTTGGAACACCGGGGAGCTGTTTTTT	CASGWNTGELFF
TRBD2	NA	TRBJ2-1	TRBV18	TGTGCCAGCTCACCACCCGGGACTAGCGAATACAATGAGCAGTTCTTC	CASSPPGTSEYNEQFF
TRBD1	NA	TRBJ1-1	TRBV4-1	TGCGCCAGCAGCCAATTGACAGGGGGTTACACTGAAGCTTTCTTT	CASSQLTGGYTEAFF
TRBD1	NA	TRBJ2-7	TRBV5-4	TGTGCCAGCAGCCTGCCGGGACAGGGGGCCTACGAGCAGTACTTC	CASSLPGQGAYEQYF
NA	NA	TRBJ2-7	TRBV4-1	TGCGCCAGCAGCCAAGCACAGGGCTACGAGCAGTACTTC	CASSQAQGYEQYF
TRBD1	NA	TRBJ1-4	TRBV6-4	TGTGCCAGCAGCAGAACAGGGGGAGACGAAAAACTGTTTTTT	CASSRTGGDEKLFF
NA	NA	TRBJ2-5	TRBV11-2	TGTGCCAGCAGACCGACAGGTCTGGAGACCCAGTACTTC	CASRPTGLETQYF
NA	NA	TRBJ2-3	TRBV29-1	TGCAGCGTTGTTAAGGGGGTAGATACGCAGTATTTT	CSVVKGVDTQYF
TRBD1	once	TRBJ1-1	TRBV29-1	TGCAGCGTTGAAAGGGACAGCCTCACTGAAGCTTTCTTT	CSVERDSLTEAFF
TRBD1	NA	TRBJ2-4	TRBV5-1	TGCGCCAGCAGCGGGACAGGGTTCGGCAAAAACATTCAGTACTTC	CASSGTGFGKNIQYF
NA	NA	TRBJ1-5	TRBV18	TGTGCCAGCTCACAGACAGATATCCTCTATAGCAATCAGCCCCAGCATTTT	CASSQTDILYSNQPQHF
TRBD1	NA	TRBJ2-1	TRBV29-1	TGCAGCGTCCCGACAGGGGCTAGCTCCTACAATGAGCAGTTCTTC	CSVPTGASSYNEQFF
NA	NA	TRBJ2-3	TRBV2	TGTGCCAGCAGTAACCAGGGTGGAGATACGCAGTATTTT	CASSNQGGDTQYF
NA	NA	TRBJ2-2	TRBV14	TGTGCCAGCAGCCAAGGGCGGAGTCGTACCGGGGAGCTGTTTTTT	CASSQGRSRTGELFF
NA	NA	TRBJ2-5	TRBV7-8	TGTGCCAGCAGCTTAGGAGGCCAGAAAGAGACCCAGTACTTC	CASSLGGQKETQYF
TRBD1	few	TRBJ1-5	TRBV7-9	TGTGCCAGCAGCTTCCATTCGACAGGGAAGGATCAGCCCCAGCATTTT	CASSFHSTGKDQPQHF
NA	NA	TRBJ1-1	TRBV5-1	TGCGCCAGCAGCTTAGGGGGATCGAACACTGAAGCTTTCTTT	CASSLGGSNTEAFF
TRBD1	NA	TRBJ2-1	TRBV5-8	TGTGCCAGCACCACGACAGGGGCGTCTGAGCAGTTCTTC	CASTTTGASEQFF
TRBD2	NA	TRBJ2-3	TRBV7-9	TGTGCCAGCAGCATGGGGACTAGCGGCACAGATACGCAGTATTTT	CASSMGTSGTDTQYF
TRBD1	once	TRBJ2-5	TRBV5-4	TGTGCCAGCAGCTGGACAGGGGAGGAGACCCAGTACTTC	CASSWTGEETQYF
NA	NA	TRBJ2-7	TRBV27	TGTGCCAGCTCTCTGACAGGTAGATCCTACGAGCAGTACTTC	CASSLTGRSYEQYF
TRBD1	NA	TRBJ2-7	TRBV5-8	TGTGCCAGCAGCTCCCTGCCCTCGGGACAGCTCTACGAGCAGTACTTC	CASSSLPSGQLYEQYF
NA	NA	TRBJ2-7	TRBV5-6	TGTGCCAGCAGCCTGGGGCAGATCTACTACCCCTACGAGCAGTACTTC	CASSLGQIYYPYEQYF
NA	NA	TRBJ2-4	TRBV5-1	TGCGCCAGCAGCCCGAACCCGAGCGCACTAGCCAAAAACATTCAGTACTTC	CASSPNPSALAKNIQYF
TRBD2	NA	TRBJ2-7	TRBV5-1	TGCGCCAGCAGCTCCGGACTAGCGGGTTCCGAGCAGTACTTC	CASSSGLAGSEQYF
NA	NA	TRBJ1-5	TRBV28	TGTGCCAGCAGACAAGGGGTTGGCAGGGAACAAGGCAATCAGCCCCAGCATTTT	CASRQGVGREQGNQPQHF
NA	NA	TRBJ2-1	TRBV2	TGTGCCAGCAGTGAAGGTGCCGGTGAGCAGTTCTTC	CASSEGAGEQFF
NA	NA	TRBJ2-7	TRBV12-5	TGTGCTAGTGGTTGGGGCAGGAAGTCCTACGAGCAGTACTTC	CASGWGRKSYEQYF
TRBD1	NA	TRBJ2-7	TRBV4-1	TGCGCCAGCAGCCATGCCTCCGGGACAGGGACCTACGAGCAGTACTTC	CASSHASGTGTYEQYF
NA	few	TRBJ1-5	TRBV28	TGTGCCAGCAGTTCGGGTAGGCCCCAGCATTTT	CASSSGRPQHF
TRBD2	NA	TRBJ2-1	TRBV7-8	TGTGCCAGCAGCTTCGGAAGCGGGAGGGGGAACAATGAGCAGTTCTTC	CASSFGSGRGNNEQFF